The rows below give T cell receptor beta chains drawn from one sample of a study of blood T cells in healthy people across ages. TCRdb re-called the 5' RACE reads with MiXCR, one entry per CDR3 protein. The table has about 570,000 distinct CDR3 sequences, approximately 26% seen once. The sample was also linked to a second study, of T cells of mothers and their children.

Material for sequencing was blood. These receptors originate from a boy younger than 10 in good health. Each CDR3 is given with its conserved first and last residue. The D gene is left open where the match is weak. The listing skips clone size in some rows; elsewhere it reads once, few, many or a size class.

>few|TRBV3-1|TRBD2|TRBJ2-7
CASSHASGLAGVFHEQYF
TGTGCCAGCAGCCACGCCTCAGGACTAGCGGGAGTGTTCCACGAGCAGTACTTC
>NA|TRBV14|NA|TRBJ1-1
CASSQVGRGEAFF
TGTGCCAGCAGCCAAGTGGGAAGGGGTGAAGCTTTCTTT
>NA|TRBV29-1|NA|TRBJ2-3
CSVDGLETESTDTQYF
TGCAGCGTCGATGGCCTGGAGACAGAGAGCACAGATACGCAGTATTTT
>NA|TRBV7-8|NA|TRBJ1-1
CASSPMSTEAFF
TGTGCCAGCAGCCCGATGAGCACTGAAGCTTTCTTT
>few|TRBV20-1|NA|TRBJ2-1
CSVASGSYNEQFF
TGCAGTGTCGCAAGCGGCTCCTACAATGAGCAGTTCTTC
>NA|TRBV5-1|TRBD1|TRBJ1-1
CASSFQGETEAFF
TGCGCCAGCAGCTTCCAGGGGGAAACTGAAGCTTTCTTT
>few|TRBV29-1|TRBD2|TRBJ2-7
CSVNLAGPYEQYF
TGCAGCGTGAACCTAGCGGGTCCCTACGAGCAGTACTTC
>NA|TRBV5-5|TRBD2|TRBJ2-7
CASSWGLAGEWGYEQYF
TGTGCCAGCAGCTGGGGACTAGCGGGAGAGTGGGGCTACGAGCAGTACTTC
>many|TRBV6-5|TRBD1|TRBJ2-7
CASSSTGGGEQYF
TGTGCCAGCAGTTCCACAGGGGGCGGTGAGCAGTACTTC
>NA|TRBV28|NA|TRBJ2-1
CASRNHAGSYNEQFF
TGTGCCAGCAGGAACCATGCAGGATCTTACAATGAGCAGTTCTTC